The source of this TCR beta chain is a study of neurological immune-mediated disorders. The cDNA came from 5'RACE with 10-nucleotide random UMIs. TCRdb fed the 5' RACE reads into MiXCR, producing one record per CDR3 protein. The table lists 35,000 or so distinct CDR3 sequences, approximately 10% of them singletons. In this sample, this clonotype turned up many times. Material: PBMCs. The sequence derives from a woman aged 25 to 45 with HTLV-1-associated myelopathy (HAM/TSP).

CDR3 coding DNA: TGTGCCAGCAGCCCGATCCCTGGACGGAACACTGAAGCTTTCTTT. It specifies CASSPIPGRNTEAFF. The chain combines TRBV14 with TRBJ1-1; no reliable D call. The CDR3 runs to 15 residues. Trimming left V 4 bases short and J 1 base short, with 13 bases between. Germline CDR1 and CDR2: SGHDN and FVKESK.